These 19 T cell receptor beta chains share one sample of origin, sequenced in a study of beta chain features in type 1 diabetes. The whole isolated RNA underwent reverse transcription, so sequencing captured expressed TCRB transcripts. Sequenced by immunoSEQ multiplex PCR; TCRdb stores in-frame clones only, minus some. The sample records 500,000 to 700,000 clones, about a sixth being singletons. Material for sequencing was naive CD4+ T cells from blood. The source is a man aged 18 to 30 in good health.

This clone turned up a few times. The chain uses TRBV28 and TRBJ1-4; D remains ambiguous. Trimming pared 5 bases from V and 0 bases from J, leaving 13 bases between. The CDR3 runs 16 residues. Germline lookup yields CDR1 MDHEN and CDR2 SYDVKM. The DNA of the CDR3 is TGTGCCAGCAGTCTGGCCGTACTTGCAACTAATGAAAAACTGTTTTTT. Encoded protein: CASSLAVLATNEKLFF.

The table lists this clone with many counts. The CDR3 region is CASSSGQGSTDTQYF. In DNA form, the CDR3 reads TGTGCCAGCAGTTCGGGACAGGGATCCACAGATACGCAGTATTTT. The chain has TRBV7-9 and TRBJ2-3; 9 bases agree with TRBD1. The CDR3 runs to 15 residues. The germline CDR1 and CDR2 sequences are SEHNR and FQNEAQ (reference sequence). The V segment lost 6 bases and the J segment 2 bases; nucleotides outside the gene matches: 6.

The rearrangement uses TRBV5-1 and TRBJ2-6; either TRBD1 or TRBD2 may supply D (6 bases each). This CDR3 contains 16 residues. Trimming left V 4 bases short and J 3 bases short, with 14 bases between. From germline, CDR1 is SGHRS and CDR2 YFSETQ. Written as DNA, the CDR3 is TGCGCCAGCAGCCCGAGGGGGGCGTATGGGGCCAACGTCCTGACTTTC. Protein product: CASSPRGAYGANVLTF.

In this sample, this clone turned up a few times. This chain joins TRBV7-6 and TRBJ2-1; maybe TRBD2 (6 bases). V was cut by 1 base and J by 0 bases, with 13 bases left in between. The germline V gene encodes CDR1 SGHVS and CDR2 FNYEAQ. The CDR3 consists of 17 residues. CDR3 region: CASSLGASANSYNEQFF. As DNA, the CDR3 is TGTGCCAGCAGCTTAGGGGCTAGCGCCAACTCCTACAATGAGCAGTTCTTC.

The V and J genes are TRBV7-8 and TRBJ2-3, with D perhaps matching TRBD1 or TRBD2 (5 bases each). V gave up 4 bases and J gave up 4 bases, with 9 bases separating them. Germline V lookup: CDR1 SGHVS, CDR2 FQNEAQ. The CDR3 length is 13 residues. The chain's CDR3 is CASSSGGSDTQYF. In DNA form, the CDR3 reads TGTGCCAGCAGCTCTGGGGGATCAGATACGCAGTATTTT.

The chain recombines TRBV28 with TRBJ1-1; possible D gene TRBD1, 6 bases. V was cut by 6 bases and J by 0 bases, with 11 bases left in between. From germline, CDR1 is MDHEN and CDR2 SYDVKM. The CDR3 covers 14 residues. The CDR3: CASRFGQLNTEAFF. In DNA, the CDR3 is TGTGCCAGCAGGTTTGGACAGTTGAACACTGAAGCTTTCTTT.

This clone was seen a handful of times. The genes are TRBV6-5 and TRBJ2-3; D uncertain. The CDR3 extends over 12 amino acids. Per the germline V gene, CDR1 is MNHEY and CDR2 is SVGAGI. With 2 bases removed from V and 6 bases from J, the gap between germline ends came to 6 bases. The CDR3 spells CASSYAGDTQYF. CDR3 in DNA: TGTGCCAGCAGTTACGCTGGCGATACGCAGTATTTT.

The genes are TRBV7-2 and TRBJ2-7; 8 bases fit TRBD1. Germline CDR1 reads SGHTA; CDR2 reads FQGNSA. The CDR3 has 15 residues. V lost 5 bases to trimming and J lost 3 bases; unmatched junction nucleotides: 9. The CDR3 region has the DNA TGTGCCAGCAGCACACGACAGGGGCGAGGCTACGAGCAGTACTTC. Its protein product is CASSTRQGRGYEQYF. The full variable domain, rest sourced from reference TRBV7-2 and TRBJ2-7, is GAGVSQSPSNKVTEKGKDVELRCDPISGHTALYWYRQSLGQGLEFLIYFQGNSAPDKSGLPSDRFSAERTGGSVSTLTIQRTQQEDSAVYLCASSTRQGRGYEQYFGPGTRLTVT.

The chain has TRBV7-2 and TRBJ2-1; 9 bases agree with TRBD1. This CDR3 has 16 amino acids. Trimming took 3 bases from V and 9 from J; bases not matched to a gene: 12. From germline, CDR1 is SGHTA and CDR2 FQGNSA. The CDR3 nucleotides read TGTGCCAGCAGCTTGGCGGGACAGGGAGGCGCGGGTGAGCAGTTCTTC. Encoded protein: CASSLAGQGGAGEQFF.

This clone was observed a handful of times. The chain carries TRBV11-2 and TRBJ2-5; no clear D. V was pared by 5 bases and J by 0 bases, with 13 bases between. This CDR3 comprises 15 residues. The germline V gene encodes CDR1 SGHAT and CDR2 FQNNGV. CDR3 DNA: TGTGCCAGCAGCCTACTCGACCTGTACCAAGAGACCCAGTACTTC. It codes for CASSLLDLYQETQYF.

This clone was counted only a few times. Other DNA sequences in this sample translate to the same CDR3. This CDR3 is CASSVATSGGQETQYF. CDR3 nucleotide sequence: TGTGCCAGCAGCGTAGCGACTAGCGGGGGGCAAGAGACCCAGTACTTC. V and J are TRBV9 and TRBJ2-5; 13 bases fit TRBD2. The CDR3 covers 16 residues. Per the germline V gene, CDR1 is SGDLS and CDR2 is YYNGEE. Trimming removed 0 bases from V and 2 bases from J; junction bases left unmatched: 1.

V gene TRBV7-7 combines with J gene TRBJ2-4; 11 nucleotides line up with TRBD1. Germline V CDR1 and CDR2: SSHAT, FNYEAQ (reference sequence). The CDR3 runs to 17 residues. The V and J ends lost 5 bases and 1 base, in that order; junction bases with no gene match: 7. The CDR3 nucleotides read TGTGCCAGCAGCGGGAGCCGGGACAGGGGGGCCAAAAACATTCAGTACTTC. Its translation is CASSGSRDRGAKNIQYF. The full variable domain, rest sourced from reference TRBV7-7 and TRBJ2-4, is GAGVSQSPRYKVTKRGQDVTLRCDPISSHATLYWYQQALGQGPEFLTYFNYEAQPDKSGLPSDRFSAERPEGSISTLTIQRTEQRDSAMYRCASSGSRDRGAKNIQYFGAGTRLSVL.

The J gene is TRBJ1-1, the V gene TRBV9, with D possibly matching TRBD1 (5 bases). Deletions cut 1 base from V and 6 bases from J, with 13 bases between. Per the germline V gene, CDR1 is SGDLS and CDR2 is YYNGEE. This CDR3 has 14 amino acids. CDR3 protein: CASSVLPQGAEAFF. CDR3 nucleotides: TGTGCCAGCAGCGTACTTCCCCAGGGTGCTGAAGCTTTCTTT. The variable domain in full, with the rest retrieved from reference TRBV9 and TRBJ1-1, is DSGVTQTPKHLITATGQRVTLRCSPRSGDLSVYWYQQSLDQGLQFLIQYYNGEERAKGNILERFSAQQFPDLHSELNLSSLELGDSALYFCASSVLPQGAEAFFGQGTRLTVV.

Only a few counts were recorded for this clone. The V and J genes are TRBV7-9 and TRBJ2-7; the match to TRBD1 covers 7 bases. Germline V gives CDR1 SEHNR, CDR2 FQNEAQ (reference sequence). V dropped 5 bases and J dropped 1; count of bases not matched to a gene: 8. The CDR3 is 15 amino acids. The CDR3 sequence: CASSPPTGMSYEQYF. CDR3 DNA sequence: TGTGCCAGCAGCCCTCCGACAGGGATGTCCTACGAGCAGTACTTC. Full variable domain (rest looked up from reference TRBV7-9 and TRBJ2-7): DTGVSQNPRHKITKRGQNVTFRCDPISEHNRLYWYRQTLGQGPEFLTYFQNEAQLEKSRLLSDRFSAERPKGSFSTLEIQRTEQGDSAMYLCASSPPTGMSYEQYFGPGTRLTVT.

V is TRBV10-3 and J is TRBJ2-4, with D unclear. Deletions cut 0 bases from V and 0 bases from J, with 9 bases between. The CDR3 sequence is 16 residues long. Germline assignment: CDR1 ENHRY and CDR2 SYGVKD. The CDR3, as DNA: TGTGCCATCAGTGAGTCGACGGTTCTAGCCAAAAACATTCAGTACTTC. Amino acid sequence: CAISESTVLAKNIQYF.

The chain recombines TRBV6-1 with TRBJ1-2, with D perhaps TRBD1 (6 bases). Between the trimmed V and J ends, which lost 6 bases and 3 bases, there was a span of 11 bases. Per the germline V gene, CDR1 is MNHNS and CDR2 is SASEGT. The CDR3 runs to 13 residues. The CDR3 DNA sequence: TGTGCCAGCAGAGAGTGGACAGACTATGGCTACACCTTC. This encodes CASREWTDYGYTF.

This clone has only a few counts. The V gene is TRBV9, the J gene TRBJ2-7; the D gene is possibly TRBD2 (5 bases). There are 16 residues in the CDR3. Germline V gene sequence: CDR1 SGDLS, CDR2 YYNGEE. V was cut by 0 bases and J by 0 bases, with 13 bases left in between. The CDR3 loop is CASSVGSGSGSYEQYF. In DNA, the CDR3 is TGTGCCAGCAGCGTAGGATCGGGATCCGGCTCCTACGAGCAGTACTTC.

The rearrangement uses TRBV10-3 and TRBJ1-2; 8 bases align to TRBD1. Per germline, CDR1 ENHRY and CDR2 SYGVKD. This CDR3 spans 15 amino acids. V lost 3 bases and J lost 5; bases outside the gene matches: 8. In nucleotides, the CDR3 is TGTGCCATCAGTGATCCGGACAGGGAAGGATATGGCTACACCTTC. Protein product: CAISDPDREGYGYTF.

This clone was counted a few times. The rearrangement links TRBV25-1 to TRBJ2-2; D is possibly TRBD1 or TRBD2 (5 bases each). The germline V gene has CDR1 MGHDK and CDR2 SYGVNS. The CDR3 totals 17 residues. The V and J ends lost 2 bases and 4 bases respectively, with 17 bases between them. This CDR3 is CASSEIRSRGSTGELFF. DNA for the CDR3: TGTGCCAGCAGTGAAATTCGATCTCGGGGCAGCACCGGGGAGCTGTTTTTT.